The 23 T cell receptor beta chains below come from one sample, sequenced in a study of cytomegalovirus exposure and HLA in healthy donors. The PCR employed 60 Vbeta primers together with 13 Jbeta primers. TCRdb keeps only in-frame clones here, not all; method: immunoSEQ multiplex PCR. Among 150,000 to 200,000 clones listed, approximately 76% were seen once. Sample: PBMCs. The receptors here all came from a man aged 55 to 69 in good health and CMV-seronegative.

The chain uses TRBV4-3 and TRBJ2-2, with no clear D. This CDR3 comprises 15 residues. With 1 base removed from V and 3 bases from J, the gap between germline ends came to 9 bases. Germline values: CDR1 LGHNA, CDR2 YSLEER. The DNA of the CDR3 is TGCGCCAGCAGCCAAGGGTCTCGGTACACCGGGGAGCTGTTTTTT. Protein product: CASSQGSRYTGELFF.

V gene TRBV9 combines with J gene TRBJ1-1; TRBD1 might be the D (5 bases). V was cut by 1 base and J by 1 base, with 8 bases left in between. Germline assignment: CDR1 SGDLS and CDR2 YYNGEE. The CDR3 is 14 residues long. The CDR3 loop reads CASSVSRANTEAFF. In DNA form, the CDR3 reads TGTGCCAGCAGCGTATCCAGGGCGAACACTGAAGCTTTCTTT.

This clone is a singleton in its sample. The chain is built from TRBV4-1 and TRBJ2-1; TRBD2 matches at 11 bases. The CDR3 has 15 residues. V gave up 0 bases and J gave up 8 bases; unmatched junction bases: 3. Per germline, CDR1 MGHRA and CDR2 YSYEKL. The CDR3 spells CASSQEQLAGDEQFF. The CDR3 DNA reads TGCGCCAGCAGCCAAGAACAACTAGCGGGAGATGAGCAGTTCTTC.

The genes are TRBV5-1 and TRBJ1-2; 7 bases line up with TRBD1. This CDR3 comprises 17 residues. The germline V gene encodes CDR1 SGHRS and CDR2 YFSETQ. The V and J ends lost 2 bases and 9 bases, in that order; junction bases with no gene match: 19. CDR3 sequence (DNA): TGCGCCAGCAGCTTATCCAGTGCGGGGACAGCGAGAAGGAGCTACACCTTC. It encodes CASSLSSAGTARRSYTF.

This clone was seen a few times. The chain employs TRBV9 and TRBJ2-5, with 8 bases lining up with TRBD2. The CDR3 is made up of 15 amino acids. The germline V gene encodes CDR1 SGDLS and CDR2 YYNGEE. The V and J ends lost 5 bases and 3 bases, in that order; junction bases with no gene match: 9. CDR3 amino acids: CASSSPPGLEETQYF. The CDR3 DNA follows: TGTGCCAGCAGTTCTCCCCCGGGACTAGAAGAGACCCAGTACTTC.

V usage is TRBV29-1 and J usage is TRBJ1-3; possible D gene TRBD1, 6 bases. Germline CDR1 reads SQVTM; CDR2 reads ANQGSEA. The CDR3 spans 14 residues. V lost 7 bases to trimming and J lost 3 bases, with 16 bases between them. The CDR3 here is CSADRRTSGNTIYF. In DNA form, the CDR3 reads TGCAGCGCCGACAGGAGGACAAGTGGAAACACCATATATTTT.

V and J are TRBV19 and TRBJ1-1; D perhaps matches TRBD1 (5 bases). The CDR3 sequence is 12 residues long. Germline V lookup: CDR1 LNHDA, CDR2 SQIVND (reference sequence). With 8 bases removed from V and 0 bases from J, the gap between germline ends came to 7 bases. The CDR3 DNA reads as TGTGCCAGTCCACAGGTGAACACTGAAGCTTTCTTT. It is translated as CASPQVNTEAFF.

This sequence joins TRBV5-6 and TRBJ1-1; possible D gene TRBD1, 5 bases. The germline CDR1 and CDR2 sequences are SGHDT and YYEEEE. This CDR3 is 19 amino acids long. Trimming took 4 bases from V and 1 from J, leaving 26 bases between them. The CDR3 DNA reads TGTGCCAGCAGCCCAGGGCTGATGGGTCTGTGGGCCCGGAACACTGAAGCTTTCTTT. This gives the protein CASSPGLMGLWARNTEAFF.

V usage is TRBV5-1 and J usage is TRBJ2-3, with TRBD2 matching 10 bases. The J segment lost 4 bases and the V segment lost 6 bases, leaving 5 bases of the junction unmatched. CDR1 SGHRS and CDR2 YFSETQ come from the germline V gene. CDR3 size: 14 residues. The CDR3 region is CASTASGSADTQYF. The CDR3, as DNA: TGCGCCAGCACGGCTAGCGGGAGCGCAGATACGCAGTATTTT.

J is TRBJ2-5 and V is TRBV7-9, with a weak D call TRBD2 (7 bases). In germline, CDR1 is SEHNR, CDR2 FQNEAQ (reference sequence). Trimming removed 3 bases from V and 6 bases from J, with 26 bases in between. This CDR3 contains 18 residues. Here the CDR3 DNA reads TGTGCCAGCAGCTTGACTATGGGGGTGCGCGGGGGCGCGAAGACCCAGTACTTC. It yields the protein CASSLTMGVRGGAKTQYF.

A remark on this clone: In the same sample, other DNA sequences code for this CDR3. The genes are TRBV19 and TRBJ2-5; D gene ambiguous. Trimming cost V 6 bases and J 4 bases, with 9 bases left between them. CDR1 and CDR2 (germline): LNHDA, SQIVND (reference sequence). This CDR3 is built from 12 residues. CDR3 DNA: TGTGCCAGTAGCCAGACGGGAGAGACCCAGTACTTC. This sequence encodes CASSQTGETQYF.

The V and J genes are TRBV7-2 and TRBJ2-5; TRBD1 matches at 9 bases. Germline V gives CDR1 SGHTA, CDR2 FQGNSA. The CDR3 is 17 amino acids. J was trimmed by 2 bases and V by 1 base; bases with no gene match: 8. The CDR3 sequence is CASSLGFPGQGQETQYF. The CDR3 bases are TGTGCCAGCAGCTTAGGGTTTCCAGGACAGGGGCAAGAGACCCAGTACTTC.

The chain is built from TRBV28 and TRBJ1-2; tentatively, D is TRBD1 (5 bases). Trimming stripped 3 bases from V and 12 bases from J, with 14 bases between. Germline V gives CDR1 MDHEN, CDR2 SYDVKM. CDR3 length equals 12 residues. CDR3 coding DNA: TGTGCCAGCAGTTTTAGTTCAGGGTTAAACACCTTC. Translating it yields CASSFSSGLNTF.

This chain joins TRBV6-5 and TRBJ2-7; 7 bases line up with TRBD2. The CDR3 loop spans 15 amino acids. With V trimmed by 6 bases and J by 4 bases, 12 bases remained unmatched. Germline V gene lookup returns CDR1 MNHEY and CDR2 SVGAGI. CDR3 bases: TGTGCCAGCAGCTCTTTTGCGGGGGACCAATACGAGCAGTACTTC. Its protein product is CASSSFAGDQYEQYF.

V is TRBV6-5 and J is TRBJ2-7; no clear D. Germline lookup yields CDR1 MNHEY and CDR2 SVGAGI. The ends were cut back, 7 bases at V and 6 bases at J, with 10 bases in the middle. This CDR3 is built from 11 residues. CDR3 nucleotides: TGTGCCAGCATTAGTCAGCGCGAGCAGTACTTC. Its translation: CASISQREQYF.

Only one count was recorded for this clone. The V call is TRBV28, the J call TRBJ1-1; 10 nucleotides line up with TRBD1. With V trimmed by 4 bases and J by 6 bases, 8 bases remained unmatched. This CDR3 comprises 15 residues. Germline CDR1 reads MDHEN; CDR2 reads SYDVKM. The CDR3 nucleotides read TGTGCCAGCAGTTCAGGACAGGGGGTGCTCTCTGAAGCTTTCTTT. Translation gives CASSSGQGVLSEAFF.

This chain joins TRBV7-7 and TRBJ2-2, with D possibly being TRBD2 (6 bases). Germline V gene lookup returns CDR1 SSHAT and CDR2 FNYEAQ (reference sequence). The CDR3 has 12 residues. V lost 8 bases and J lost 8, with 12 bases in between. The CDR3 bases are TGTGCCAGCGGGCGGGATAGGGGGGAGCTGTTTTTT. As protein: CASGRDRGELFF.

The chain employs TRBV14 and TRBJ2-7, with 10 bases fitting TRBD1. CDR3 length: 18 amino acids. Trimming at V came to 1 base and at J to 2 bases, leaving 11 bases not matched to a gene. Looked up from germline, CDR1 is SGHDN and CDR2 is FVKESK. In DNA, the CDR3 is TGTGCCAGCAGCCAAGCGGGTCCTTCCGGGACAGGGGCCTACGAGCAGTACTTC. It yields the protein CASSQAGPSGTGAYEQYF.

The chain joins TRBV5-1 to TRBJ2-3; 8 bases are shared with TRBD2. After removal of 1 base from V and 3 bases from J, the junction contained 13 bases not matched to a gene. The CDR3 totals 18 residues. CDR1 is SGHRS and CDR2 is YFSETQ in the germline V gene. CDR3 nucleotide sequence: TGCGCCAGCAGCTTGTCCCCCCGAGCGGGAGTGGAGACAGATACGCAGTATTTT. Translating it yields CASSLSPRAGVETDTQYF.

The J gene is TRBJ1-6, the V gene TRBV27; 8 bases match TRBD1. CDR3 size: 13 residues. Per the germline V gene, CDR1 is MNHEY and CDR2 is SMNVEV (reference sequence). V was clipped by 10 bases and J by 7 bases; unmatched bases: 6. The CDR3 nucleotides are TGTGCCACCTCGGACAGGGCGAATTCACCCCTCCACTTT. It translates to CATSDRANSPLHF.

The chain has TRBV11-2 and TRBJ2-3; D is uncertain. The CDR3 runs to 14 residues. The germline CDR1 and CDR2 sequences are SGHAT and FQNNGV. V shed 6 bases and J shed 0 bases, with 10 bases lying between them. CDR3 bases: TGTGCCAGCAGGTGGCGGCAAAGCACAGATACGCAGTATTTT. Amino acids: CASRWRQSTDTQYF.

This clone was counted a few times. The genes are TRBV11-2 and TRBJ2-7, with D maybe TRBD2 (6 bases). CDR1 SGHAT and CDR2 FQNNGV come from the germline V gene. The V and J ends lost 4 bases and 5 bases respectively, with 15 bases between them. The CDR3 runs 14 residues. CDR3 residues: CASSSGTSLDEQYF. The CDR3, as DNA: TGTGCCAGCAGCTCCGGGACTTCGTTAGACGAGCAGTACTTC.

This chain joins TRBV5-3 and TRBJ1-5; no reliable D call. TRBV5-3 is an ORF for which the function is uncertain. Trimming removed 6 bases at V and 0 bases at J, with 16 bases between. The length of the CDR3 is 16 residues. CDR3 nucleotides: TGTGCCAGAACTGGGTGGCAGGCTCATAGCAATCAGCCCCAGCATTTT. Translation gives CARTGWQAHSNQPQHF.